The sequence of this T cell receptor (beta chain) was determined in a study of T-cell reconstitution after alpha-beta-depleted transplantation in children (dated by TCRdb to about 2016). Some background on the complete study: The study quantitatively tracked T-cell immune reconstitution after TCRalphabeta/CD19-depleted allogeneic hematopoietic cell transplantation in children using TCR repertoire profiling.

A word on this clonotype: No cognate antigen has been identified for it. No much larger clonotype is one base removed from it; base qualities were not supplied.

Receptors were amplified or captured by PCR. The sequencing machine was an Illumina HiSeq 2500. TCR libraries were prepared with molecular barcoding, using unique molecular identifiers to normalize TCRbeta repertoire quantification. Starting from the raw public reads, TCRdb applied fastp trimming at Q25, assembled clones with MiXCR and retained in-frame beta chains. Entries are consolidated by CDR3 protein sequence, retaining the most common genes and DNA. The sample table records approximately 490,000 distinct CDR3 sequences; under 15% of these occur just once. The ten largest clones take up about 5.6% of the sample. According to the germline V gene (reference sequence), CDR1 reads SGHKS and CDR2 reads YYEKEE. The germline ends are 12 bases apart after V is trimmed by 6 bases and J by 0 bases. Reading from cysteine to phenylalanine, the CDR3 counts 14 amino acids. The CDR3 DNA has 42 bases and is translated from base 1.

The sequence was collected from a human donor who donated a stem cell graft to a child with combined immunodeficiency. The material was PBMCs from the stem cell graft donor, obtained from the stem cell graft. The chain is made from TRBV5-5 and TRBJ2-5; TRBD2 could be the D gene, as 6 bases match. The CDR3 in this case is CASTPRGYQETQYF. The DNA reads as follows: TGTGCCAGCACACCCCGGGGGTACCAAGAGACCCAGTACTTC. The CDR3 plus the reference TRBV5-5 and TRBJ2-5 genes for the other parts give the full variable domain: DAGVTQSPTHLIKTRGQQVTLRCSPISGHKSVSWYQQVLGQGPQFIFQYYEKEERGRGNFPDRFSARQFPNYSSELNVNALLLGDSALYLCASTPRGYQETQYFGPGTRLLVL.